This T cell receptor beta chain was captured in a study of shared T cell receptors in the human thymus. Trimming took 7 bases from V and 7 from J, leaving 22 bases between them. CDR1 LNHDA and CDR2 SQIVND come from the germline V gene (reference sequence). The CDR3 length is 16 residues. This clone has only a few counts. Only in-frame clones appear in the TCRdb table, and some are missing; sequencing was by immunoSEQ multiplex PCR. The data contain 600,000 or so clones, approximately 89% of them singletons. In addition, the sample was reused for a study of human thymus T cells. That work contributes: Among the donors, all were healthy Finnish infants having corrective surgery for congenital heart defects.

The receptor comes from a boy younger than two with a congenital heart defect. The specimen was thymocytes. The chain uses TRBV19 and TRBJ1-4, with D perhaps TRBD1 (5 bases). In nucleotides, the CDR3 is TGTGCCAGTACACCACACACACGGAGGGGTCCTGAAAAACTGTTTTTT. Translation gives CASTPHTRRGPEKLFF.